This TCR beta chain was recorded in a study of cytomegalovirus exposure and HLA in healthy donors. Concerning this clone: Its specificity is unknown.

Findings and caveats of the study: Among TCR sequences, most were rare, though some public TCRs appeared in many donors.

The PCR made use of 60 Vbeta and 13 Jbeta primers. Libraries were prepared by immunoSEQ multiplex PCR; TCRdb keeps only in-frame clonotypes and omits some of them. The sample has 110,000 or so clones, 70% to 80% seen once. CDR3 length: 15 amino acids. In germline, CDR1 is SGHTS, CDR2 YDEGEE. V trimming: 3 bases; J trimming: 8 bases; junction bases outside the gene matches: 6. The sequence was collected from a man in his forties or fifties in good health and CMV-seronegative. This rearrangement joins TRBV5-8 to TRBJ1-6; 9 bases match TRBD1. The sample was PBMCs. For the CDR3, the DNA is TGTGCCAGCAGCTCGGGACAGGGCAGGGATTCACCCCTCCACTTT. It specifies CASSSGQGRDSPLHF.